The 2 T cell receptor beta chains below come from one sample, sequenced in a study of identical twins. Each CDR3 protein gets one entry after TCRdb re-called the 5' RACE reads with MiXCR. Of 700,000 or so distinct CDR3 sequences in the sample, roughly 20% were seen once. The same data also went into a second study, on T cells expressing NK-cell markers.

The sequenced sample consisted of PBMCs. The receptors were sampled from a woman under 30 in good health.

This clonotype was seen repeatedly, ten times or more. This chain joins TRBV27 and TRBJ2-7, with D hard to call. The CDR3 loop spans 14 amino acids. The germline V gene has CDR1 MNHEY and CDR2 SMNVEV (reference sequence). The ends were cut back, 1 base at V and 6 bases at J, with 13 bases in the middle. The CDR3: CASSLYRTYTEQYF. The CDR3 DNA follows: TGTGCCAGCAGTTTATATCGGACCTACACCGAGCAGTACTTC.

The chain couples TRBV9 to TRBJ2-2, with D maybe TRBD2 (5 bases). V shed 3 bases and J shed 2 bases, with 17 bases lying between them. This CDR3 has 17 residues. Germline V lookup: CDR1 SGDLS, CDR2 YYNGEE. The CDR3 sequence is CASSAGGGPENTGELFF. The CDR3 nucleotides are TGTGCCAGCAGCGCCGGAGGAGGTCCAGAAAACACCGGGGAGCTGTTTTTT. Full variable domain (rest looked up from reference TRBV9 and TRBJ2-2): DSGVTQTPKHLITATGQRVTLRCSPRSGDLSVYWYQQSLDQGLQFLIQYYNGEERAKGNILERFSAQQFPDLHSELNLSSLELGDSALYFCASSAGGGPENTGELFFGEGSRLTVL.